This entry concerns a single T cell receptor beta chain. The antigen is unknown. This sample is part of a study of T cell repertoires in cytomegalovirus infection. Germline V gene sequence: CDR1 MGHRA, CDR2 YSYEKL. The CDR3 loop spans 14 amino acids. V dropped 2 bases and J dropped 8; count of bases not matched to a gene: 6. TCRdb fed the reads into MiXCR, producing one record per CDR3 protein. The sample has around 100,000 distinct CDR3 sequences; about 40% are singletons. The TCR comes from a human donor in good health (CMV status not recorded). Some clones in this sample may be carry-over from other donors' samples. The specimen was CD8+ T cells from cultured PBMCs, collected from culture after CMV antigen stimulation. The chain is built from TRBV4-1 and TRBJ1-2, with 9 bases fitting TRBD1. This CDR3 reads CASSQPQGAGGYTF. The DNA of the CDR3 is TGCGCCAGCAGCCAACCACAGGGGGCGGGAGGCTACACCTTC.